This record concerns one T cell receptor (beta chain) sequence. The antigen is not known. This CDR3 comprises 13 residues. Germline V lookup: CDR1 MNHEY, CDR2 SMNVEV (reference sequence). V shed 6 bases and J shed 8 bases, with 14 bases lying between them. Selected positively for CCR7 and CD45RO-negative, naive CD8 cells excluded terminally differentiated effector memory CD45RA+ cells. Sequenced by immunoSEQ multiplex PCR; TCRdb stores in-frame clones only, minus some. The sample holds millions of clones; approximately 94% are singletons and the top ten take 1.5% to 2%. The data were taken from a study of shared clonotypes between healthy human individuals. Study overall: For every donor, three CD4 naive, three CD4 memory, two CD8 naive and one CD8 memory plates were used.

The study, taken as a whole, reports: The study found 4.5% to 5% of naive CD4 clonotypes shared across four donors.

Sequences were obtained from naive CD8+ T cells from PBMCs. The chain combines TRBV27 with TRBJ2-1; D not certain. The sequence was obtained from a man aged 18-30 years in good health. Some clones in this sample may be carry-over from other donors' samples. The CDR3 region is CASSPGLSYEQFF. CDR3 in DNA: TGTGCCAGCAGCCCTGGGTTGTCCTATGAGCAGTTCTTC.